The 9 T cell receptor beta chains given below trace back to one sample, sequenced in a study of cytotoxic CD8 clonotypes in ibrutinib-treated CLL. The protocol was immunoSEQ multiplex PCR, while the TCRdb copy is restricted to in-frame clones and leaves out a portion. The sample carries 150,000 or so clones, around 85% recorded once. The sequences come from PBMCs, collected after 24 months of ibrutinib treatment. These receptor sequences come from a human donor with chronic lymphocytic leukemia.

The gene calls are TRBV7-3 and TRBJ2-3, with D perhaps given as TRBD1 or TRBD2 (5 bases each). In germline, CDR1 is SGHTA, CDR2 FQGTGA. The CDR3 has 16 residues. The V and J ends lost 6 bases and 0 bases respectively, with 16 bases between them. CDR3: CASSRDGTTSTDTQYF. The DNA for the CDR3 is TGTGCCAGCAGTCGGGACGGAACTACTAGCACAGATACGCAGTATTTT.

The chain employs TRBV4-3 and TRBJ1-1; D may be TRBD1 (5 bases). With 1 base removed from V and 1 base from J, the gap between germline ends came to 10 bases. Germline CDR1 reads LGHNA; CDR2 reads YSLEER. This CDR3 region has 15 residues. Here the CDR3 reads CASSQGGQRNTEAFF. The CDR3 DNA reads TGCGCCAGCAGCCAAGGAGGACAAAGGAACACTGAAGCTTTCTTT.

This clone was counted between two and nine times. The CDR3 DNA is TGTGCCATCAGTGACGGGCAGACCTTCAATCAGCCCCAGCATTTT. Protein product: CAISDGQTFNQPQHF. This sequence joins TRBV10-3 and TRBJ1-5; the D is unclear. The CDR3 length is 15 residues. Trimming took 3 bases from V and 3 from J, leaving 12 bases between them. The germline gives CDR1 ENHRY, CDR2 SYGVKD.

The V and J genes are TRBV5-3 and TRBJ2-5; 8 nucleotides agree with TRBD1. TRBV5-3 counts as an open reading frame of uncertain function. J was trimmed by 4 bases and V by 0 bases; bases with no gene match: 8. The CDR3 is 16 amino acids. CDR3 loop: CARSLVAAGGRETQYF. DNA for the CDR3: TGTGCCAGAAGCTTGGTAGCGGCAGGGGGCAGAGAGACCCAGTACTTC.

The chain uses TRBV18 and TRBJ2-7, with 10 positions matching TRBD2. CDR3 length: 14 amino acids. CDR1 is KGHSH, CDR2 LQKENI, per germline. With V trimmed by 4 bases and J by 3 bases, 3 bases remained unmatched. The CDR3 here is CASSRAGGNYEQYF. The CDR3, as DNA: TGTGCCAGCTCACGAGCGGGAGGGAACTACGAGCAGTACTTC.

This chain links TRBV2 with TRBJ2-1, with TRBD2 identical over 11 bases. The trim removed 6 bases at V and 2 bases at J, leaving 6 bases unmatched. Germline V lookup: CDR1 SNHLY, CDR2 FYNNEI. The CDR3 is 16 amino acids. CDR3 in amino acids: CASSGGSGGAYNEQFF. CDR3 coding DNA: TGTGCCAGCAGCGGAGGTAGCGGGGGGGCCTACAATGAGCAGTTCTTC.

The chain carries TRBV7-2 and TRBJ2-2; D is uncertain. Trimming took 0 bases from V and 4 from J, leaving 9 bases between them. The CDR3 is made up of 15 amino acids. Germline V gene data show CDR1 as SGHTA and CDR2 as FQGNSA. CDR3 DNA sequence: TGTGCCAGCAGCTTAGCGAGTCCGGGCACCGGGGAGCTGTTTTTT. As protein: CASSLASPGTGELFF.

The gene calls are TRBV28 and TRBJ2-7, with 8 bases matching TRBD2. Germline-derived CDR1 and CDR2 are MDHEN and SYDVKM. This CDR3 is 15 amino acids long. Trimming took 7 bases from V and 7 from J; bases not matched to a gene: 15. The CDR3, as DNA: TGTGCCAGCATCCCAGCAGGAGCGGGGGCTAGAGAGCAGTACTTC. Translation: CASIPAGAGAREQYF.

The chain links TRBV5-4 to TRBJ2-3; no definite D call. Per germline, CDR1 SGHNT and CDR2 YYREEE (reference sequence). Between the trimmed V and J ends, which lost 3 bases and 11 bases, there was a span of 10 bases. The CDR3 is made up of 11 amino acids. Written as DNA, the CDR3 is TGTGCCAGCAGCTCACCAAATGTGCAGTATTTT. Translated: CASSSPNVQYF. The variable domain in full, with the rest retrieved from reference TRBV5-4 and TRBJ2-3, is ETGVTQSPTHLIKTRGQQVTLRCSSQSGHNTVSWYQQALGQGPQFIFQYYREEENGRGNFPPRFSGLQFPNYSSELNVNALELDDSALYLCASSSPNVQYFGPGTRLTVL.